This T cell receptor beta chain appears in the sequencing data of a study of response to subunit inactivated influenza vaccine. In its sample, this clonotype was seen many times. Its matching antigen is unknown. Findings and limits, study-wide: Few new T cells, the authors suggested, are recruited by each seasonal influenza vaccination.

This CDR3 is built from 14 residues. Trimming took 6 bases from V and 2 from J, leaving 13 bases between them. TCRdb called the RT-PCR reads again in MiXCR, with one record for every CDR3 protein. The table shows a few hundred thousand distinct CDR3 sequences, with around 9.9% occurring only once. J is TRBJ1-2 and V is TRBV12-3 or TRBV12-4; possible D gene TRBD1, 6 bases. The TCR originated in a man aged 45-60 years who received an inactivated influenza vaccine. The sequenced sample was PBMCs from blood, obtained 40 to 50 days after vaccination. The CDR3 sequence: CASRADRQNYGYTF. The CDR3 nucleotides read TGTGCCAGCAGAGCCGACAGGCAAAACTATGGCTACACCTTC.